The present entry profiles one T cell receptor (beta chain) with its context. Its specific antigen is unknown. No much larger clonotype is one base removed from it; base qualities were not supplied. This sample stems from a study of blood T cell repertoires in COVID-19 (TCRdb year 2020). As for the study more broadly: The collaborator samples originated in the United States, Italy and Spain and spanned the acute and convalescent phases of COVID-19. Where available, HLA class I and class II types were taken from metadata supplied by the sample provider and were not determined by assay-based typing. The samples were drawn from two sources: the first 160 participants of the ongoing ImmuneRACE study, and 1,200 or so subjects contributed by 6 global collaborators. Deeply sampled blood TCRbeta repertoires from subjects exposed to, actively infected with, or recovered from COVID-19 were included in the dataset. The prospective study material was composed of cDNA or gDNA derived from T cells, B-cell-depleted T cells, or PBMCs. The repertoires were released in a freely available public database meant as a resource for research on the immune response to SARS-CoV-2. Sample metadata almost always included a de-identified subject ID, COVID-19 status, age in years and sex. Study-wide findings and limitations: How much clinical and demographic metadata was included differed by source and by participant, and the metadata was provided uncurated.

The immunoSEQ Assay, a bias-controlled multiplex PCR, was used to amplify TCRbeta CDR3 regions from genomic DNA. The original methods were these. Within the assay, amplification of reference gene primers was used to estimate how many nucleated cells each sample contained. To quantify the absolute abundance of each unique TCRbeta CDR3 rearrangement, sequence reads were collapsed and filtered. For each sample, productive Simpson clonality was calculated by taking the square root of Simpson's diversity index across productive rearrangements. Here the immuneACCESS table is served through TCRdb, limited to in-frame sequences with V and J called. Missing clones are a known gap in these copies; in checked studies unresolved V genes cover under half, and the rest lacks a known reason. V, J and clone size reflect that table, while D and trimming were determined from the DNA. In all, the sample holds about 60,000 clones, and more than 75% of those were seen once. The ten largest make up 10% to 15% of the sample.

The V end loses 5 bases and the J end loses 5 bases, and a stretch of 16 bases separates them. Reading from cysteine to phenylalanine, the CDR3 counts 15 amino acids. The sequence is cut down to CDR3 DNA, 45 bases in frame from base 1. CDR1 LNHNV and CDR2 YYDKDF were looked up in the germline V gene (reference sequence). Collaborating institutions collected whole blood in K2EDTA tubes following their own protocols. For TCRbeta analysis, collaborator samples were shipped as frozen whole blood, as isolated PBMCs, or as DNA extracted from either sample type. Sequenced: peripheral blood. The rearranged chain carries TRBV15 and TRBJ1-5; the D gene remains uncertain. The sequence came from an older man with acute or convalescent COVID-19. The CDR3 corresponds to CATSPTPLNYQPQHF. DNA sequence: TGTGCCACCAGCCCAACTCCTTTAAACTATCAGCCCCAGCATTTT.